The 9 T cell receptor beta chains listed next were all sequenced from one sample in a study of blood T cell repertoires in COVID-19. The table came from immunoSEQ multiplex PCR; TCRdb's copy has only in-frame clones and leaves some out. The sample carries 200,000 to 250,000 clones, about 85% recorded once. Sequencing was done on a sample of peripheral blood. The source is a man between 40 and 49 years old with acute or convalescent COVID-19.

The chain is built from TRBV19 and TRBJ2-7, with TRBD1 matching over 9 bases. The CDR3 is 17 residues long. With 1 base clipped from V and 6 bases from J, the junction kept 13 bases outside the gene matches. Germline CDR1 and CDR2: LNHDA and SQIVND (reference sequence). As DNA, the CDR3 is TGTGCCAGTAGTATAGTCATCCGGGACAGGGTGCTTGGCGAGCAGTACTTC. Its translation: CASSIVIRDRVLGEQYF.

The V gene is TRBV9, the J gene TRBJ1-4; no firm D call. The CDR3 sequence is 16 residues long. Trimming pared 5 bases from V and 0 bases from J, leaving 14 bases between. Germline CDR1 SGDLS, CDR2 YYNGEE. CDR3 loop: CASRPITSATNEKLFF. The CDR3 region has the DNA TGTGCCAGCAGGCCCATTACAAGTGCAACTAATGAAAAACTGTTTTTT.

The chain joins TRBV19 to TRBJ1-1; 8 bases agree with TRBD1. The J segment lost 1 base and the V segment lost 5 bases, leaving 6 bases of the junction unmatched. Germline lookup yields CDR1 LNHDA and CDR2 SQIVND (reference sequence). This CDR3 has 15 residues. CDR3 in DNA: TGTGCCAGTAGTGGGCAGGGGGCAGGGAACACTGAAGCTTTCTTT. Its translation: CASSGQGAGNTEAFF. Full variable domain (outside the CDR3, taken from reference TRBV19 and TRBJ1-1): DGGITQSPKYLFRKEGQNVTLSCEQNLNHDAMYWYRQDPGQGLRLIYYSQIVNDFQKGDIAEGYSVSREKKESFPLTVTSAQKNPTAFYLCASSGQGAGNTEAFFGQGTRLTVV.

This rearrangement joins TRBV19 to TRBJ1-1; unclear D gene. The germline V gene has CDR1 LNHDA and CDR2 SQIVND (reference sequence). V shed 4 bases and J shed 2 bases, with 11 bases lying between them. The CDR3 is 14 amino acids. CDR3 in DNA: TGTGCCAGTAGTACGGCCAGGCCCAACACTGAAGCTTTCTTT. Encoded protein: CASSTARPNTEAFF.

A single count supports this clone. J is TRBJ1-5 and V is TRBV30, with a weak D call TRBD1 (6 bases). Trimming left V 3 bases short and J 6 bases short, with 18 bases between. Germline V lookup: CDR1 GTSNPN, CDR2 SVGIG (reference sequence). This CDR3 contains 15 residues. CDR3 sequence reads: CAWRSGVGVSQPQHF. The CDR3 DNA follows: TGTGCCTGGAGGTCAGGGGTTGGTGTAAGTCAGCCCCAGCATTTT.

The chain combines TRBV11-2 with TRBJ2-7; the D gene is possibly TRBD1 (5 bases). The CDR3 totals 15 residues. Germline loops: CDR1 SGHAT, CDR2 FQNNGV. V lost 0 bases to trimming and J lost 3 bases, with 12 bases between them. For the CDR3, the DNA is TGTGCCAGCAGCTTAGATCACGACAGACTCTACGAGCAGTACTTC. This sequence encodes CASSLDHDRLYEQYF.

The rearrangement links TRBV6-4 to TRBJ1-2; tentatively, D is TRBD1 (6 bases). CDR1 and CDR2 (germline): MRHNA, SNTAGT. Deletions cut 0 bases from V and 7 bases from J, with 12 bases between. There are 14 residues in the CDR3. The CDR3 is CASSDSLTGSGYTF. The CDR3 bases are TGTGCCAGCAGTGACTCCCTAACAGGGTCTGGCTACACCTTC.

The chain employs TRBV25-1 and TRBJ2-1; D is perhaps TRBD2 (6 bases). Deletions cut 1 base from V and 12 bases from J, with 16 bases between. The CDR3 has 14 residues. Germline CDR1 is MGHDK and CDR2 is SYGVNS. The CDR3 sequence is CASSESEGSVGQFF. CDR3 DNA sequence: TGTGCCAGCAGTGAATCGGAGGGGTCGGTGGGGCAGTTCTTC.

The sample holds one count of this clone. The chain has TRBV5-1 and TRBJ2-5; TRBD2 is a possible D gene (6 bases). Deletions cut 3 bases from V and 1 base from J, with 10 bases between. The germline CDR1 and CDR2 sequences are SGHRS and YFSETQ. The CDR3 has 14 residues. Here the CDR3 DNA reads TGCGCCAGCAGCTCGCGGGACGCCCAAGAGACCCAGTACTTC. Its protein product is CASSSRDAQETQYF.